This T cell receptor (beta chain) was captured by sequencing in a study of response to subunit inactivated influenza vaccine. Only a few counts were recorded for this clonotype. Germline CDR1 reads LNHNV; CDR2 reads YYDKDF (reference sequence). The CDR3 runs 17 residues. V shed 0 bases, J shed 2 bases, and the junction held 7 bases outside the gene matches. TCRdb itself ran the RT-PCR reads through MiXCR, one entry per CDR3 protein. Among about 540,000 distinct CDR3 sequences listed, under 30% were seen once. The data also belong to a second study, concerning T cells expressing NK-cell markers. From that report: cDNA encoding TCR beta was synthesized via 5'RACE template switching incorporating UMIs. Source material for TCR beta repertoires consisted of sorted CD3+CD56+NKG2C+, CD3+CD56+NKG2C- and CD3+CD56-NKG2C+ T cells. The eight sequenced donors comprised seven who were HCMV-seropositive and one who was seronegative. In a handful of donors, dominant CD3+CD56+NKG2C+ clones formed about 1.0-8% of CD8+ cells.

The chain joins TRBV15 to TRBJ2-5; 9 bases match TRBD2. This receptor was identified in a man aged 45-65 years who received an inactivated influenza vaccine. The sequenced sample was CD4+ T cells sorted from PBMCs, obtained 12 days after vaccination. The CDR3 sequence: CATSRDWVAGEQETQYF. As DNA, the CDR3 is TGTGCCACCAGCAGAGATTGGGTAGCGGGGGAACAAGAGACCCAGTACTTC.